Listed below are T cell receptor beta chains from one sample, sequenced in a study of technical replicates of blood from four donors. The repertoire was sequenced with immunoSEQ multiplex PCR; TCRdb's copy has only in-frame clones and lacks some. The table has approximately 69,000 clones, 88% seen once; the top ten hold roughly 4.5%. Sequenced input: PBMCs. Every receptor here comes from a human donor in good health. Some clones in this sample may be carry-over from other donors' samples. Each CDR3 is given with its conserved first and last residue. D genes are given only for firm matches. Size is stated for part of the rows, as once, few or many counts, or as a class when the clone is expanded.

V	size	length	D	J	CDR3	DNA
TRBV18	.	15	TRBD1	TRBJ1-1	CASSQWTGANTEAFF	TGTGCCAGCTCACAATGGACAGGAGCGAACACTGAAGCTTTCTTT
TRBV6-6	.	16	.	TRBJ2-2	CASSISGTPVTGELFF	TGTGCCAGCAGTATATCCGGGACTCCGGTCACCGGGGAGCTGTTTTTT
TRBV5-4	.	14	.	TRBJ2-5	CASSLPGRRETQYF	TGTGCCAGCAGCCTTCCGGGCCGGAGGGAGACCCAGTACTTC
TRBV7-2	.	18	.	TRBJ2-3	CASSEISGISPLTDTQYF	TGTGCCAGCAGCGAAATCAGCGGTATAAGTCCACTCACAGATACGCAGTATTTT
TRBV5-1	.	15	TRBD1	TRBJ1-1	CASSQNQGANTEAFF	TGCGCCAGCAGCCAGAATCAGGGGGCGAACACTGAAGCTTTCTTT
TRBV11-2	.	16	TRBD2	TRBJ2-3	CASSDGTSGGTDTQYF	TGTGCCAGCAGCGACGGGACTAGCGGGGGAACAGATACGCAGTATTTT
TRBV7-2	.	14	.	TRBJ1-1	CASSLLGGNTEAFF	TGTGCCAGCAGCTTACTCGGAGGGAACACTGAAGCTTTCTTT
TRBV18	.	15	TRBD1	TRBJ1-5	CASSPLGQANQPQHF	TGTGCCAGCTCACCCCTTGGACAGGCCAATCAGCCCCAGCATTTT
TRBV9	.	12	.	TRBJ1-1	CASSRGNTEAFF	TGTGCCAGCAGTCGGGGGAACACTGAAGCTTTCTTT
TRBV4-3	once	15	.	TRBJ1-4	CASSQSGTADEKLFF	TGCGCCAGCAGCCAATCCGGGACTGCGGATGAAAAACTGTTTTTT
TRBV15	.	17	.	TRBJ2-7	CATSRDLGRTLSYEQYF	TGTGCCACCAGCAGAGATCTTGGCAGGACACTATCCTACGAGCAGTACTTC
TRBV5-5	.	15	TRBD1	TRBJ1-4	CASSITGQGREKLFF	TGTGCCAGCAGCATCACGGGACAGGGTCGTGAAAAACTGTTTTTT
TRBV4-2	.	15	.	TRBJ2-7	CASSQDGRQVDEQYF	TGTGCCAGCAGCCAAGATGGTCGGCAGGTCGACGAGCAGTACTTC
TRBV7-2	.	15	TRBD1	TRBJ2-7	CASSPDRGRSYEQYF	TGTGCCAGCAGCCCGGACAGGGGGCGCTCCTACGAGCAGTACTTC
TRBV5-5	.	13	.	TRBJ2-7	CASSRSGAYEQYF	TGTGCCAGCAGTCGCTCAGGGGCCTACGAGCAGTACTTC
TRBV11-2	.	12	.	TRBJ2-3	CASSFRAGTQYF	TGTGCCAGCAGCTTTAGGGCGGGTACGCAGTATTTT
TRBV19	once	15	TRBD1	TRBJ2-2	CASREGTGDTGELFF	TGTGCCAGTAGGGAAGGGACAGGCGACACCGGGGAGCTGTTTTTT
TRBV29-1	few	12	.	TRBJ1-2	CSVVDGGYGYTF	TGCAGCGTTGTGGACGGAGGATATGGCTACACCTTC
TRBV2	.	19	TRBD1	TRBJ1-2	CASSEALGRQGSGDYGYTF	TGTGCCAGCAGTGAAGCGCTTGGGAGACAGGGATCAGGGGACTATGGCTACACCTTC
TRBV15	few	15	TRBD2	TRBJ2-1	CATSPRHGGYNEQFF	TGTGCCACCAGCCCCCGCCACGGGGGGTACAATGAGCAGTTCTTC
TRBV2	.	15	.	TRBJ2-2	CASSPGLSNTGELFF	TGTGCCAGCAGCCCAGGGTTATCAAACACCGGGGAGCTGTTTTTT
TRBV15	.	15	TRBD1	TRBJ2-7	CATSRDRAGGHEQYF	TGTGCCACCAGCAGAGATCGGGCAGGGGGCCATGAGCAGTACTTC
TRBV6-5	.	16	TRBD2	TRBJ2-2	CASSLLAGYGTGELFF	TGTGCCAGCAGTTTACTAGCGGGGTATGGGACCGGGGAGCTGTTTTTT
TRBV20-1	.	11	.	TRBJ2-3	CSVGEVDTQYF	TGCAGTGTGGGGGAGGTAGATACGCAGTATTTT
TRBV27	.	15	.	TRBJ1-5	CASSLAGYSNQPQHF	TGTGCCAGCAGTTTAGCAGGGTATAGCAATCAGCCCCAGCATTTT
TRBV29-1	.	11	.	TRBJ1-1	CSSFRATEAFF	TGCAGCTCATTTAGAGCCACTGAAGCTTTCTTT
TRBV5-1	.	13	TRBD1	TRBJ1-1	CASSTGTGLEAFF	TGCGCCAGCAGCACCGGGACAGGACTTGAAGCTTTCTTT
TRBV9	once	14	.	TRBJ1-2	CASSVRGTNYGYTF	TGTGCCAGCAGCGTAAGGGGTACCAACTATGGCTACACCTTC
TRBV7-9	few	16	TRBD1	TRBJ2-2	CASSNPGQTNTGELFF	TGTGCCAGCAGCAACCCGGGACAGACGAACACCGGGGAGCTGTTTTTT
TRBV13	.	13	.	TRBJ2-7	CASSPTLTYEQYF	TGTGCCAGCAGCCCGACATTGACCTACGAGCAGTACTTC
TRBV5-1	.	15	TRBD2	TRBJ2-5	CASTLLAGGDWAQYF	TGCGCCAGCACCCTCCTAGCGGGGGGAGACTGGGCCCAGTACTTC
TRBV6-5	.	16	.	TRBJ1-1	CASSYRSRGAGTEAFF	TGTGCCAGCAGTTACCGGTCACGGGGGGCGGGCACTGAAGCTTTCTTT
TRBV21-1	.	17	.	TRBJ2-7	CASSKTSGGTISYEQYF	TGTGCCAGCAGCAAGACTAGCGGGGGAACTATATCCTACGAGCAGTACTTC
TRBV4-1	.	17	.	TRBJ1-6	CASSQDQGSSYNSPLHF	TGCGCCAGCAGCCAAGATCAGGGCAGCTCCTATAATTCACCCCTCCACTTT
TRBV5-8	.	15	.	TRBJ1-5	CASSSSDSFNQPQHF	TGTGCCAGCAGCTCTTCTGACAGCTTTAATCAGCCCCAGCATTTT
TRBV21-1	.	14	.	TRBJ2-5	CASSNGAGKETQYF	TGTGCCAGCAGCAATGGGGCGGGAAAAGAGACCCAGTACTTC
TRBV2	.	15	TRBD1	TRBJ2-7	CAIPTRTGADYEQYF	TGTGCCATCCCCACACGGACAGGGGCCGACTACGAGCAGTACTTC
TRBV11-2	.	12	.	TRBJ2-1	CASSQQGDEQFF	TGTGCCAGCAGTCAGCAAGGGGATGAGCAGTTCTTC
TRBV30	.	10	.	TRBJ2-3	CAWRRDTQYF	TGTGCCTGGAGGAGGGATACGCAGTATTTT
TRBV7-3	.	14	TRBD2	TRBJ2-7	CASSSGTSGYEQYF	TGTGCCAGCAGCTCAGGGACTAGCGGCTACGAGCAGTACTTC
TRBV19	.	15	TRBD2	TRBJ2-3	CATQRGNRGTDTQYF	TGTGCCACCCAGCGGGGGAACCGGGGCACAGATACGCAGTATTTT
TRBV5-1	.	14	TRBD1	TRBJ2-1	CASSQGQSYNEQFF	TGCGCCAGCAGCCAGGGACAGTCCTACAATGAGCAGTTCTTC
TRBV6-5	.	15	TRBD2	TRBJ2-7	CASSSGTSGSYEQYF	TGTGCCAGCAGTTCCGGGACTAGCGGCTCCTACGAGCAGTACTTC
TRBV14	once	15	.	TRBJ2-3	CASSQEEGAVDTQYF	TGTGCCAGCAGCCAAGAGGAGGGGGCAGTAGATACGCAGTATTTT
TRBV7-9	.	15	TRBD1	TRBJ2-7	CASSVGDRGTYEQYF	TGTGCCAGCAGCGTAGGCGACAGGGGGACCTACGAGCAGTACTTC
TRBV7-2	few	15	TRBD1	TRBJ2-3	CASSLGQGFTDTQYF	TGTGCCAGCAGCTTGGGACAGGGGTTCACAGATACGCAGTATTTT